Listed below are T cell receptor beta chains from one sample, sequenced in a study of early T cells in non-severe SARS-CoV-2 infection. TCRdb re-called the 5' RACE reads with MiXCR, one entry per CDR3 protein. The sample lists around 68,000 distinct CDR3 sequences, 4.5% to 7.5% occurring once. This material consisted of whole blood, taken at baseline. These receptors all stem from an adult who was a healthcare worker with PCR-confirmed SARS-CoV-2 infection or an uninfected control (not recorded which). CDR3s include the opening cysteine and the closing phenylalanine or tryptophan. D genes are given only for firm matches. Clone size, where shown, is once, few, many, or a class for clones that have expanded.

TRBV20-1	TRBJ2-7	many	-	CSARDLASPYEQYF	TGCAGTGCTAGAGATCTAGCTTCCCCCTACGAGCAGTACTTC
TRBV12-3/TRBV12-4	TRBJ2-1	-	-	CASSPGLFLYNEQFF	TGTGCCAGCAGTCCCGGACTCTTTCTCTACAATGAGCAGTTCTTC
TRBV20-1	TRBJ2-1	few	TRBD2	CSARGPTSGIHEQFF	TGCAGTGCTAGGGGACCGACTAGCGGGATCCATGAGCAGTTCTTC
TRBV4-2	TRBJ2-7	many	-	CASSQDTRNEQYF	TGTGCCAGCAGCCAAGATACCCGGAACGAGCAGTACTTC
TRBV20-1	TRBJ2-1	many	-	CSALGLGAHNEQFF	TGCAGTGCTCTCGGGCTGGGCGCTCACAATGAGCAGTTCTTC
TRBV29-1	TRBJ2-3	many	-	CSGTGTTSTDTQYF	TGCAGCGGTACCGGGACAACTAGCACAGATACGCAGTATTTT
TRBV24-1	TRBJ2-2	-	TRBD1	CATSDLGTGDTGELFF	TGTGCCACCAGTGATTTGGGGACAGGGGACACCGGGGAGCTGTTTTTT
TRBV29-1	TRBJ2-3	-	-	CSGQVSTDTQYF	TGCAGCGGACAGGTTAGCACAGATACGCAGTATTTT
TRBV18	TRBJ2-7	-	TRBD1	CASSLGQGKPYEQYF	TGTGCCAGCTCGTTAGGACAGGGGAAACCCTACGAGCAGTACTTC
TRBV19	TRBJ1-1	many	TRBD1	CASSIWGLTGRWDTEAFF	TGTGCCAGTAGTATTTGGGGATTGACAGGGCGGTGGGACACTGAAGCTTTCTTT
TRBV6-5	TRBJ2-5	many	TRBD1	CASSYGQGQETQYF	TGTGCCAGCAGTTACGGACAGGGCCAAGAGACCCAGTACTTC
TRBV7-9	TRBJ1-2	many	-	CASSLIIQTYYGYTF	TGTGCCAGCAGCTTAATCATACAGACCTACTATGGCTACACCTTC
TRBV7-9	TRBJ1-2	many	-	CASSVGQNYGYTF	TGTGCCAGCAGCGTAGGACAGAACTATGGCTACACCTTC
TRBV28	TRBJ1-1	-	TRBD1	CASRDWTGSDTEAFF	TGTGCCAGCAGGGACTGGACAGGTTCGGACACTGAAGCTTTCTTT
TRBV4-3	TRBJ1-2	many	-	CASSQEGGQRSNYGYTF	TGCGCCAGCAGCCAAGAGGGCGGGCAGCGCTCAAACTATGGCTACACCTTC
TRBV27	TRBJ1-1	-	-	CASSLYGRGTEAFF	TGTGCCAGCAGTTTATATGGGAGGGGGACTGAAGCTTTCTTT
TRBV7-6	TRBJ2-7	few	TRBD2	CASSLARGLAGVEQYF	TGTGCCAGCAGCTTAGCGAGAGGACTAGCGGGAGTCGAGCAGTACTTC
TRBV29-1	TRBJ2-1	-	TRBD2	CSVERETDNEQFF	TGCAGCGTGGAGCGGGAGACAGACAATGAGCAGTTCTTC
TRBV29-1	TRBJ1-2	many	-	CSVVEISNYGYTF	TGCAGCGTCGTCGAAATATCGAACTATGGCTACACCTTC
TRBV18	TRBJ2-7	many	-	CASSPDEYEQYF	TGTGCCAGCTCCCCCGACGAATACGAGCAGTACTTC
TRBV24-1	TRBJ1-5	many	-	CATSDSTFQGSQPQHF	TGTGCCACCAGTGATTCCACCTTTCAGGGGAGTCAGCCCCAGCATTTT
TRBV7-2	TRBJ1-4	few	-	CASSLYSGGPTNEKLFF	TGTGCCAGCAGCTTATATTCCGGGGGCCCAACTAATGAAAAACTGTTTTTT
TRBV12-3/TRBV12-4	TRBJ1-1	many	-	CASSLWQGGLTEAFF	TGTGCCAGCAGTTTATGGCAGGGTGGATTAACTGAAGCTTTCTTT
TRBV7-8	TRBJ2-2	few	TRBD2	CASSLAREGVNTGELFF	TGTGCCAGCAGCTTAGCGCGGGAGGGAGTGAACACCGGGGAGCTGTTTTTT
TRBV6-6	TRBJ2-3	few	TRBD2	CASSWTSGRGDTQYF	TGTGCCAGCAGTTGGACTAGCGGGCGGGGAGATACGCAGTATTTT
TRBV18	TRBJ1-6	few	-	CASSPPRSGNSPLHF	TGTGCCAGCTCACCACCGAGATCCGGGAATTCACCCCTCCACTTT
TRBV10-1	TRBJ2-1	many	TRBD2	CASSEVTSGRQFF	TGCGCCAGCAGTGAGGTGACTAGCGGGAGACAGTTCTTC
TRBV9	TRBJ2-7	-	TRBD1	CASSAGQGPTEQYF	TGTGCCAGCAGCGCCGGACAGGGACCCACCGAGCAGTACTTC
TRBV28	TRBJ2-3	-	TRBD1	CASSFTGGTDTQYF	TGTGCCAGCAGTTTTACAGGGGGTACGGATACGCAGTATTTT
TRBV20-1	TRBJ2-3	many	TRBD2	CSASPLGSGVTDTQYF	TGCAGTGCTAGCCCGTTAGGTAGCGGGGTCACAGATACGCAGTATTTT
TRBV24-1	TRBJ2-1	many	-	CATSESGHYYNEQFF	TGTGCCACCAGTGAATCGGGACACTACTACAATGAGCAGTTCTTC
TRBV6-2/TRBV6-3	TRBJ1-6	many	-	CASSLDQATLHF	TGTGCCAGCAGTCTGGACCAGGCCACCCTCCACTTT
TRBV28	TRBJ2-7	many	-	CASRRQGGYEQYF	TGTGCCAGCAGACGACAGGGAGGGTACGAGCAGTACTTC
TRBV4-1	TRBJ2-1	-	-	CASSQESQRAYNEQFF	TGCGCCAGCAGCCAAGAGTCTCAGAGAGCCTACAATGAGCAGTTCTTC
TRBV5-1	TRBJ1-1	-	-	CASSLLGVGTEAFF	TGCGCCAGCAGCTTGCTGGGGGTTGGCACTGAAGCTTTCTTT
TRBV19	TRBJ2-7	many	-	CASSGQTDLEQYF	TGTGCCAGTAGTGGTCAGACTGATCTCGAGCAGTACTTC
TRBV20-1	TRBJ1-1	many	-	CSAEKQVMNTEAFF	TGCAGTGCCGAAAAACAGGTAATGAACACTGAAGCTTTCTTT
TRBV5-1	TRBJ1-1	many	TRBD1	CASSLAWDSSAFF	TGCGCCAGCAGCTTGGCGTGGGACAGCTCTGCTTTCTTT
TRBV7-9	TRBJ1-1	many	-	CASTPMGAGTEAFF	TGTGCCAGCACCCCCATGGGGGCAGGCACTGAAGCTTTCTTT
TRBV9	TRBJ1-2	many	-	CASSVGGSPNYGYTF	TGTGCCAGCAGCGTAGGAGGGTCTCCTAACTATGGCTACACCTTC